Following are 2 T cell receptor beta chains from one sample sequenced in a study of blood T cell repertoires in COVID-19. Profiled with immunoSEQ multiplex PCR; TCRdb holds only in-frame clones, not every one. Of roughly 300,000 clones in the sample, around 87% are singletons; the top ten hold approximately 8.1%. Sequencing was done on a sample of peripheral blood. The receptors were gathered from a woman between 50 and 59 years old who had recovered from COVID-19.

V usage is TRBV9 and J usage is TRBJ2-1, with 13 bases fitting TRBD2. There are 16 residues in the CDR3. V was pared by 4 bases and J by 2 bases, with 3 bases of the junction left unmatched. The germline V gene encodes CDR1 SGDLS and CDR2 YYNGEE. The CDR3 region is CASSPGTSGTYNEQFF. As DNA, the CDR3 is TGTGCCAGCAGCCCCGGGACTAGCGGGACCTACAATGAGCAGTTCTTC.

This sequence joins TRBV4-1 and TRBJ2-5, with 7 nucleotides matching TRBD2. The V segment lost 1 base and the J segment 0 bases; nucleotides outside the gene matches: 5. From germline, CDR1 is MGHRA and CDR2 YSYEKL. The CDR3 spans 16 residues. CDR3 coding DNA: TGCGCCAGCAGCCAAGGGGCTAGCGGAAACCAAGAGACCCAGTACTTC. Its protein is CASSQGASGNQETQYF.